This TCR beta chain stems from a study of T-cell reconstitution after alpha-beta-depleted transplantation in children. The sample holds a few counts of this clonotype. Germline V gene sequence: CDR1 MNHNS, CDR2 SASEGT. The CDR3 loop spans 14 amino acids. Deletions cut 1 base from V and 4 bases from J, with 8 bases between. TCRbeta library construction was performed incorporating unique molecular identifiers. TCRdb used MiXCR to reprocess the PCR reads, holding one entry per CDR3 protein. The sample yields approximately 490,000 distinct CDR3 sequences, 12% seen once. The clonotype comes from a human donor who donated a stem cell graft to a child with combined immunodeficiency. The gene calls are TRBV6-1 and TRBJ2-1; no firm D call. Sequencing was performed on PBMCs from the stem cell graft donor, taken from the stem cell graft. The CDR3 DNA follows: TGTGCCAGCAGTGAAGTAGTGGAGTACAATGAGCAGTTCTTC. Translating it yields CASSEVVEYNEQFF.